This is a list of T cell receptor beta chains from one sample in a study of blood T cells in healthy people across ages. TCRdb passed the 5' RACE reads through MiXCR, listing each CDR3 protein once. The table records about a million distinct CDR3 sequences, more than 30% of them present only once. The sample consisted of blood. The receptors shown here come from a man younger than 35 in good health. CDR3s include the opening cysteine and the closing phenylalanine or tryptophan. The D gene is left open where the match is weak. Only some rows state a clone size, as once, few, many or a class for expanded clones.

few TRBJ2-1 TRBV20-1 NA CSARDQRAGTMDPYNEQFF TGCAGTGCTAGAGATCAGAGGGCTGGTACTATGGACCCTTACAATGAGCAGTTCTTC
NA TRBJ2-3 TRBV7-6 TRBD2 CASSSASGVSTDTQYF TGTGCCAGCAGCTCTGCTAGCGGGGTTAGCACAGATACGCAGTATTTT
few TRBJ1-3 TRBV6-1 NA CASSTGIPGNTIYF TGTGCCAGCAGCACCGGGATCCCTGGAAACACCATATATTTT
NA TRBJ1-2 TRBV5-1 TRBD1 CASTVGQGALANYGYTF TGCGCCAGCACCGTCGGACAGGGGGCCTTAGCTAACTATGGCTACACCTTC
NA TRBJ2-2 TRBV4-2 NA CASSPRSARGNTGELFF TGTGCCAGCAGCCCACGATCCGCGCGGGGGAACACCGGGGAGCTGTTTTTT
NA TRBJ2-3 TRBV28 TRBD1 CASQTGTGFDTQYF TGTGCCAGCCAGACCGGGACAGGGTTTGATACGCAGTATTTT
NA TRBJ2-1 TRBV12-5 NA CASGLVRVEQFF TGTGCTAGTGGTTTGGTAAGGGTCGAGCAGTTCTTC
few TRBJ2-1 TRBV6-2/TRBV6-3 NA CASSLPMGEQFF TGTGCCAGCAGTCTCCCTATGGGCGAGCAGTTCTTC
NA TRBJ1-2 TRBV2 NA CASSAEEYGYTF TGTGCCAGCAGTGCGGAGGAATATGGCTACACCTTC
NA TRBJ1-4 TRBV4-2 TRBD1 CAGSQEDRANEKLFF TGTGCCGGCAGCCAAGAGGACAGGGCTAATGAAAAACTGTTTTTT
NA TRBJ1-5 TRBV5-1 NA CASSPGTNIQPQHF TGCGCCAGCAGCCCGGGGACAAACATCCAGCCCCAGCATTTT
few TRBJ1-1 TRBV7-9 NA CASSLPQTEAFF TGTGCCAGCAGCTTACCCCAGACGGAAGCTTTCTTT
NA TRBJ1-1 TRBV28 NA CATLTSEAFF TGTGCCACCTTAACAAGTGAAGCTTTCTTT
NA TRBJ1-3 TRBV4-3 NA CASSRTNSGNTIYF TGCGCCAGCAGCAGGACGAACTCTGGAAACACCATATATTTT
many TRBJ2-1 TRBV6-6 NA CASSYSDEQFF TGTGCCAGCAGTTACTCGGATGAGCAGTTCTTC
NA TRBJ2-5 TRBV12-5 NA CASGFQARGETQYF TGTGCTAGTGGTTTTCAGGCCAGGGGAGAGACCCAGTACTTC
few TRBJ1-4 TRBV20-1 NA CSARGRGADQKLFF TGCAGTGCTAGGGGGAGGGGAGCGGATCAAAAACTGTTTTTT
NA TRBJ1-5 TRBV7-8 NA CASSLLRTRNQPQHF TGTGCCAGCAGCTTACTCAGGACACGCAATCAGCCCCAGCATTTT
NA TRBJ2-1 TRBV6-6 TRBD2 CASSVTSGALNEQFF TGTGCCAGCAGCGTGACTAGCGGGGCCTTAAATGAGCAGTTCTTC
NA TRBJ2-7 TRBV28 NA CASSRQVRYEQYF TGTGCCAGCAGCCGTCAGGTCCGCTACGAGCAGTACTTC
few TRBJ2-3 TRBV7-3 NA CASSFLVADTQYF TGTGCCAGCAGCTTCTTAGTGGCAGATACGCAGTATTTT
NA TRBJ2-2 TRBV12-3/TRBV12-4 TRBD2 CASGTSGGAGELFF TGTGCCAGCGGAACTAGCGGGGGGGCCGGGGAGCTGTTTTTT
NA TRBJ1-2 TRBV5-6 NA CASSFSGIYGYTF TGTGCCAGCAGCTTTTCCGGGATCTATGGCTACACCTTC
NA TRBJ2-5 TRBV5-5 TRBD1 CASSLGRMGQNQETQYF TGTGCCAGCAGCTTGGGGCGTATGGGACAGAATCAAGAGACCCAGTACTTC
NA TRBJ2-5 TRBV10-3 NA CAISELGQQETQYF TGTGCCATCAGTGAGCTGGGCCAGCAAGAGACCCAGTACTTC
few TRBJ2-2 TRBV4-2 NA CASSHNRDSGELFF TGTGCCAGCAGCCACAACAGGGATTCCGGGGAGCTGTTTTTT
once TRBJ2-4 TRBV12-3/TRBV12-4 NA CASSLNPGLAKNIQYF TGTGCCAGCAGTTTAAACCCGGGACTAGCCAAAAACATTCAGTACTTC
NA TRBJ2-7 TRBV20-1 NA CSARPRTPYEQYF TGCAGTGCTAGACCACGGACACCTTACGAGCAGTACTTC
NA TRBJ1-5 TRBV20-1 NA CSAVLGGSNQPQHF TGCAGTGCTGTGCTGGGGGGAAGCAATCAGCCCCAGCATTTT
few TRBJ1-2 TRBV19 NA CASSIGGGYTF TGTGCCAGTAGTATAGGAGGCGGCTACACCTTC
few TRBJ2-2 TRBV4-2 NA CASSEIRGRNTGELFF TGTGCCAGCAGCGAGATACGGGGGCGCAACACCGGGGAGCTGTTTTTT
NA TRBJ1-3 TRBV15 TRBD1 CATSDRGIPGNTIYF TGTGCCACCAGCGACAGGGGAATACCTGGAAACACCATATATTTT
few TRBJ1-1 TRBV4-1 NA CASSQLRVMNTEAFF TGCGCCAGCAGCCAACTCAGGGTGATGAACACTGAAGCTTTCTTT
NA TRBJ1-1 TRBV7-2 NA CASSQRTRSQAFF TGTGCCAGCAGCCAACGGACACGAAGTCAAGCTTTCTTT
NA TRBJ2-1 TRBV6-5 NA CASSCWEGANEQFF TGTGCCAGCAGTTGCTGGGAGGGGGCGAATGAGCAGTTCTTC
NA TRBJ1-2 TRBV27 TRBD1 CARRIPRDRPLGGYTF TGTGCCAGACGGATTCCTAGGGACAGGCCTTTGGGAGGCTACACCTTC
NA TRBJ1-1 TRBV6-6 NA CASGQTSEAFF TGTGCCAGCGGACAGACCTCTGAAGCTTTCTTT
few TRBJ2-7 TRBV9 TRBD1 CASSVTGTGASYEQYF TGTGCCAGCAGCGTCACCGGGACAGGGGCCTCCTACGAGCAGTACTTC
NA TRBJ1-4 TRBV7-2 NA CASSLNGAGTNERLFF TGTGCCAGCAGCTTAAATGGAGCGGGAACTAATGAAAGACTGTTTTTT
NA TRBJ2-7 TRBV5-6 NA CASSLGNGLYEQYF TGTGCCAGCAGCTTGGGGAACGGTCTCTACGAGCAGTACTTC
NA TRBJ1-2 TRBV5-8 NA CASSFRAGHYGYTF TGTGCCAGCAGCTTCAGGGCAGGACACTATGGCTACACCTTC
NA TRBJ1-1 TRBV5-1 NA CASSFEEGTEAFF TGCGCCAGCAGCTTTGAGGAGGGCACTGAAGCTTTCTTT
NA TRBJ2-3 TRBV9 TRBD2 CASSVGAGGEDTQYF TGTGCCAGCAGCGTAGGGGCTGGGGGGGAAGATACGCAGTATTTT
NA TRBJ2-5 TRBV6-2/TRBV6-3 TRBD1 CASSQTGTGLIGTQYF TGTGCCAGCAGTCAGACCGGGACAGGCCTCATCGGGACCCAGTACTTC
NA TRBJ2-7 TRBV20-1 NA CSAPGTEKNVGEQYF TGCAGTGCTCCCGGGACCGAAAAAAATGTAGGCGAGCAGTACTTC
NA TRBJ1-6 TRBV6-5 NA CASSRGTEYNSPLHF TGTGCCAGCAGCCGCGGGACCGAGTATAATTCACCCCTCCACTTT